Described below is a single TCR beta chain sequence and its context. The target antigen is unknown. This sample includes further DNA sequences coding for the same CDR3. The primer mix had 60 Vbeta and 13 Jbeta primers. Assay: immunoSEQ multiplex PCR; the TCRdb copy retains only in-frame clones and omits some. This table holds roughly 130,000 clones, roughly 72% found once. This sample was taken from a study of cytomegalovirus exposure and HLA in healthy donors. Across the whole study: The Caucasian-associated ancestry cluster contained 81% of the 300 to 400 genotyped donors. Study results and limitations: A list of 150 to 200 TCR beta chains associated with cytomegalovirus was given. Earlier analysis yielded a pattern in which most TCR beta V segments were productive about 90% or about 30% of the time.

This CDR3 contains 14 residues. The germline V gene has CDR1 SGHRS and CDR2 YFSETQ. The ends were cut back, 1 base at V and 5 bases at J, with 12 bases in the middle. This sequence joins TRBV5-1 and TRBJ2-5, with D maybe TRBD2 (5 bases). This sequence originates from a man aged 40-55 years in good health and CMV-seronegative. Input material: PBMCs. CDR3 sequence reads: CASSLTDPGETQYF. DNA for the CDR3: TGCGCCAGCAGCTTGACGGATCCGGGGGAGACCCAGTACTTC.